One and the same sample provided the 25 T cell receptor beta chains below, sequenced in a study of low-dose radiotherapy and immunotherapy resistance in tumors. Primers targeting TRAV and TRBV primed first-strand cDNA, covering alpha and beta chains. The TCRs were subjected to amplification over 20 PCR cycles employing a constant-region primer in conjunction with a V-primer adapter. TCRdb analysed the reads with MiXCR anew, one entry per CDR3 protein. In the table there are about 58,000 distinct CDR3 sequences, 23% of which are singletons. Time point reported: after trial treatment. Treatment defined: LDRT plus nivolumab, ipilimumab, low-dose cyclophosphamide and aspirin (RACIN trial). The sample in question was PBMCs, obtained after low-dose radiotherapy plus immunotherapy. Source of these receptors: a male donor with prostate cancer.

The table lists this clonotype with many counts. This chain uses TRBV29-1 with TRBJ2-5; 8 bases align to TRBD2. J was trimmed by 1 base and V by 7 bases; bases with no gene match: 8. This CDR3 is built from 14 residues. The germline gives CDR1 SQVTM, CDR2 ANQGSEA. The CDR3 nucleotides are TGCAGCGGAAGAAGCGGGAGTGGCCAAGAGACCCAGTACTTC. Protein sequence: CSGRSGSGQETQYF.

This chain connects TRBV6-1 to TRBJ1-1; TRBD1 might be the D (6 bases). The CDR3 runs 14 residues. CDR1 and CDR2 (germline): MNHNS, SASEGT. Trimming left V 7 bases short and J 1 base short, with 13 bases between. CDR3 amino acids: CASNTGAGNTEAFF. DNA for the CDR3: TGTGCCAGCAATACGGGGGCGGGGAACACTGAAGCTTTCTTT.

Concerning this clonotype: A far larger clone lies a single base away; this is likely a read error. The chain is built from TRBV29-1 and TRBJ2-1; D uncertain. V shed 4 bases and J shed 10 bases, with 14 bases lying between them. Germline CDR1 reads SQVTM; CDR2 reads ANQGSEA. The length of the CDR3 is 12 residues. The CDR3 loop is CSVVVQSHEQFF. CDR3 nucleotide sequence: TGCAGCGTTGTAGTACAGTCCCACGAGCAGTTCTTC.

There are many counts of this clonotype. The gene calls are TRBV10-3 and TRBJ2-2; TRBD1 matches at 9 bases. Germline loops: CDR1 ENHRY, CDR2 SYGVKD. V was clipped by 4 bases and J by 10 bases; unmatched bases: 4. This CDR3 is 13 amino acids long. CDR3 nucleotides: TGTGCCATCAGTGGACAGGGGGAGGAGGAGCTGTTTTTT. Translating gives CAISGQGEEELFF.

The chain employs TRBV11-2 and TRBJ1-3; D call uncertain. V was shortened by 5 bases and J by 0 bases, with 11 bases between the two germline ends. The V gene's germline CDR1 is SGHAT and CDR2 FQNNGV. The CDR3 runs to 15 residues. The CDR3 protein is CASSVTYNSGNTIYF. The CDR3 DNA reads TGTGCCAGCAGCGTGACATACAACTCTGGAAACACCATATATTTT.

This clonotype was counted many times. V is TRBV27 and J is TRBJ2-2; D may be TRBD1 (5 bases). The CDR3 sequence is 16 residues long. Germline V gene lookup returns CDR1 MNHEY and CDR2 SMNVEV (reference sequence). V was pared by 3 bases and J by 3 bases, with 14 bases between. The CDR3 loop is CASSFLGRVDTGELFF. The CDR3 DNA follows: TGTGCCAGCAGTTTCCTCGGCAGGGTGGACACCGGGGAGCTGTTTTTT.

The J gene is TRBJ2-5, the V gene TRBV9; TRBD2 matches at 14 bases. The CDR3 has 16 amino acids. V was clipped by 4 bases and J by 1 base; unmatched bases: 3. Germline CDR1 SGDLS, CDR2 YYNGEE. The CDR3 DNA reads TGTGCCAGCAGCTCGGGACTAGCGGGGGCCCAAGAGACCCAGTACTTC. It codes for CASSSGLAGAQETQYF.

This clonotype has at least ten counts. This chain connects TRBV28 to TRBJ1-6; 8 positions match TRBD1. Germline CDR1 is MDHEN and CDR2 is SYDVKM. Trimming removed 1 base from V and 0 bases from J; junction bases left unmatched: 5. There are 18 residues in the CDR3. The CDR3 is CASSLSRGLGSYNSPLHF. As DNA, the CDR3 is TGTGCCAGCAGTTTATCCAGGGGGCTGGGCTCCTATAATTCACCCCTCCACTTT.

This clonotype was seen many times. The chain employs TRBV6-2 or TRBV6-3 and TRBJ2-7; 9 bases line up with TRBD2. This CDR3 has 17 residues. V gave up 4 bases and J gave up 2 bases; unmatched junction bases: 12. Germline V gene data show CDR1 as MNHEY and CDR2 as SVGEGT. CDR3 sequence: CASSSVGGASGAYEQYF. The CDR3 nucleotides read TGTGCCAGCAGTTCGGTCGGAGGGGCTAGCGGGGCCTACGAGCAGTACTTC.

This clonotype was counted ten times or more. V gene TRBV27 combines with J gene TRBJ2-7; the match to TRBD2 covers 9 bases. The CDR3 has 14 amino acids. CDR1 is MNHEY, CDR2 SMNVEV, per germline (reference sequence). Losses at the gene ends were 5 bases for V and 6 bases for J; bases not matched to a gene: 8. In DNA form, the CDR3 reads TGTGCCAGCAGTCAGTTAGCGGGAGTACGCGAGCAGTACTTC. It yields the protein CASSQLAGVREQYF.

This clonotype was picked up a small number of times. The CDR3 DNA sequence: TGTGCCAGCAGCGTAGGACCCGACAATGAGCAGTTCTTC. Translation gives CASSVGPDNEQFF. The gene calls are TRBV9 and TRBJ2-1, with no clear D. The CDR3 has 13 residues. The ends were cut back, 0 bases at V and 5 bases at J, with 6 bases in the middle. From germline, CDR1 is SGDLS and CDR2 YYNGEE. Drawing the rest from reference TRBV9 and TRBJ2-1, the complete variable domain is DSGVTQTPKHLITATGQRVTLRCSPRSGDLSVYWYQQSLDQGLQFLIQYYNGEERAKGNILERFSAQQFPDLHSELNLSSLELGDSALYFCASSVGPDNEQFFGPGTRLTVL.

This clonotype was seen repeatedly, ten times or more. The CDR3, as DNA: TGCAGCGTTGATTCCCAGCGGGGGGTCAATGAGCAGTTCTTC. Translated: CSVDSQRGVNEQFF. The chain recombines TRBV29-1 with TRBJ2-1; 9 bases line up with TRBD2. Trimming removed 3 bases from V and 6 bases from J; junction bases left unmatched: 6. CDR3 length: 14 residues. Germline CDR1 SQVTM, CDR2 ANQGSEA.

This clonotype was seen repeatedly, ten times or more. The chain employs TRBV7-2 and TRBJ2-1, with 9 positions matching TRBD2. CDR1 and CDR2 from the germline V gene are SGHTA and FQGNSA. The J segment lost 8 bases and the V segment lost 2 bases, leaving 10 bases of the junction unmatched. The CDR3 length is 16 residues. In nucleotides, the CDR3 is TGTGCCAGCAGCTTAAAGGGCGGGGGGGCTTTATATGAGCAGTTCTTC. Protein sequence: CASSLKGGGALYEQFF.

This clonotype has a count of ten or more. V usage is TRBV6-4 and J usage is TRBJ2-1; D remains unclear. Germline lookup yields CDR1 MRHNA and CDR2 SNTAGT. The V gene lost 4 bases and the J gene lost 6 bases, with 10 bases spanning the gap. CDR3 length: 13 residues. This CDR3 reads CASSGQESNEQFF. As DNA, the CDR3 is TGTGCCAGCAGTGGCCAGGAAAGCAATGAGCAGTTCTTC.

This clonotype has a single count. The V call is TRBV19, the J call TRBJ2-1, with 11 bases aligning to TRBD1. Germline CDR1 and CDR2: LNHDA and SQIVND (reference sequence). The trim removed 10 bases at V and 6 bases at J, leaving 11 bases unmatched. CDR3 length equals 15 residues. For the CDR3, the DNA is TGTGCCACCTCAAGCCGGGACAGGGGGTCCAATGAGCAGTTCTTC. Its translation: CATSSRDRGSNEQFF.

There are many counts of this clonotype. The chain uses TRBV21-1 and TRBJ2-7; the D call in the table, TRBD1, was not verified against the DNA. TRBV21-1 is a pseudogene locus. The CDR3 has 13 residues. The CDR3 DNA reads as TGTGCCAGCAGCAAAAGTGGGGGCTACGAGCAGTACTTC. This sequence encodes CASSKSGGYEQYF.

The gene calls are TRBV7-2 and TRBJ2-7; 10 bases align to TRBD1. The CDR3 runs to 14 residues. Looked up from germline, CDR1 is SGHTA and CDR2 is FQGNSA. J gave up 2 bases and V 5 bases, and 3 bases lay outside the gene matches. CDR3 in amino acids: CASSRGQGTYEQYF. The CDR3 nucleotides are TGTGCCAGCAGCAGGGGACAGGGGACCTACGAGCAGTACTTC.

This clonotype was detected ten times or more. The V call is TRBV20-1, the J call TRBJ2-3, with D possibly called TRBD1 or TRBD2 (6 bases each). The V end was cut by 4 bases, the J end by 5 bases, with 16 bases between. Germline lookup yields CDR1 DFQATT and CDR2 SNEGSKA (reference sequence). The CDR3 runs to 14 residues. The CDR3 is CSAMLGGSIDTQYF. As DNA, the CDR3 is TGCAGTGCTATGCTAGGGGGGTCGATAGATACGCAGTATTTT.

V is TRBV12-3 or TRBV12-4 and J is TRBJ2-1, with D possibly being TRBD2 (6 bases). Trimming took off 3 bases at V and 0 bases at J, with 9 bases between the two ends. The CDR3 is made up of 15 amino acids. CDR3 sequence reads: CASSFGGFSYNEQFF. CDR3 sequence (DNA): TGTGCCAGCAGTTTTGGGGGGTTCTCCTACAATGAGCAGTTCTTC.

This clonotype was picked up many times. The V gene is TRBV28, the J gene TRBJ1-5; the D gene is possibly TRBD1 (5 bases). Trimming shortened V by 6 bases and J by 0 bases, and 15 bases separated the two germline ends. In germline, CDR1 is MDHEN, CDR2 SYDVKM. CDR3 size: 16 residues. The CDR3 protein is CASRTRQQYSNQPQHF. CDR3 coding DNA: TGTGCCAGCAGAACTAGACAGCAATATAGCAATCAGCCCCAGCATTTT.

This clonotype was recorded a few times. This rearrangement joins TRBV18 to TRBJ1-3; possible D gene TRBD1, 5 bases. With 1 base removed from V and 0 bases from J, the gap between germline ends came to 16 bases. Germline V gives CDR1 KGHSH, CDR2 LQKENI. This CDR3 comprises 18 residues. The CDR3 DNA is TGTGCCAGCTCACCACAAAGGGGTGCCCGAAGCTCTGGAAACACCATATATTTT. Protein product: CASSPQRGARSSGNTIYF. Looking up the rest from reference TRBV18 and TRBJ1-3 gives the full variable domain: NAGVMQNPRHLVRRRGQEARLRCSPMKGHSHVYWYRQLPEEGLKFMVYLQKENIIDESGMPKERFSAEFPKEGPSILRIQQVVRGDSAAYFCASSPQRGARSSGNTIYFGEGSWLTVV.

This clonotype was seen at least ten times. The rearrangement joins TRBV12-3 or TRBV12-4 to TRBJ2-7, with a weak D call TRBD1 (5 bases). V dropped 4 bases and J dropped 2 bases, with 15 bases sitting between them. This CDR3 contains 15 residues. The CDR3 reads CASSSTYKGTYEQYF. The CDR3 DNA reads as TGTGCCAGCAGTTCGACCTACAAGGGGACCTACGAGCAGTACTTC.

This clonotype was seen many times. The chain is built from TRBV30 and TRBJ2-5, with D hard to call. The CDR3 runs 14 residues. From germline, CDR1 is GTSNPN and CDR2 SVGIG (reference sequence). The germline V and J ends were trimmed by 0 bases and 1 base, with 9 bases remaining between them. The CDR3 DNA sequence: TGTGCCTGGAGTGTATATTTATTCCAAGAGACCCAGTACTTC. This translates into CAWSVYLFQETQYF.

About this clonotype: A far larger clone is one base from this, pointing to a likely read error. The chain employs TRBV19 and TRBJ2-7; 10 positions agree with TRBD1. The junction had 13 bases not matched to a gene; V was cut back by 4 bases and J by 7 bases. CDR3 size: 16 residues. Germline V gene sequence: CDR1 LNHDA, CDR2 SQIVND (reference sequence). The CDR3 spells CASSTRTGGDVGEQYF. Here the CDR3 DNA reads TGTGCCAGTAGTACCCGGACAGGGGGGGATGTAGGGGAGCAGTACTTC.

V and J are TRBV6-5 and TRBJ2-7; a weak D match, TRBD1 (5 bases). The germline V gene encodes CDR1 MNHEY and CDR2 SVGAGI. V was cut by 2 bases and J by 6 bases, with 8 bases left in between. This CDR3 has 12 amino acids. The CDR3 sequence: CASSYGRVEQYF. The DNA for the CDR3 is TGTGCCAGCAGTTACGGCAGGGTCGAGCAGTACTTC.